Listed below are T cell receptor beta chains from one sample, sequenced in a study of beta chain features in type 1 diabetes. Here immunoSEQ multiplex PCR was the method, and the copy in TCRdb shows in-frame clones only, minus some. Found here are 400,000 to 550,000 clones, approximately 10% of them singletons; the top ten hold less than 0.06%. Sequenced input: naive CD4+ T cells from blood. The receptors were sampled from a woman aged 18-29 years in good health. The CDR3 runs from the conserved cysteine through the conserved F or W. D genes are given only for firm matches. Only part of the rows carry a size: once, few, many, or a class if the clone is expanded.

clone_size j_call v_call d_call cdr3_length cdr3_aa cdr3_nt
. TRBJ1-1 TRBV7-3 . 16 CASSRQPSLMNTEAFF TGTGCCAGCAGCCGACAACCGAGTCTTATGAACACTGAAGCTTTCTTT
many TRBJ2-7 TRBV15 TRBD2 14 CATSLSGSSYEQYF TGTGCCACCAGCCTTAGCGGGAGCTCCTACGAGCAGTACTTC
. TRBJ2-1 TRBV15 . 16 CATSRLVPRLQNEQFF TGTGCCACCAGCAGACTAGTCCCTAGGCTACAAAATGAGCAGTTCTTC
. TRBJ2-5 TRBV21-1 . 17 CASLLAGGLNYQETQYF TGTGCCAGCCTCCTAGCGGGGGGCCTCAACTACCAAGAGACCCAGTACTTC
few TRBJ1-1 TRBV7-3 . 14 CASSLTGGGTEAFF TGTGCCAGCAGCTTAACCGGTGGCGGCACTGAAGCTTTCTTT
. TRBJ1-2 TRBV7-9 . 13 CASSLQGAPHYTF TGTGCCAGCAGCTTACAAGGGGCTCCTCACTACACCTTC
few TRBJ1-2 TRBV6-6 TRBD1 12 CASETGLYGYTF TGTGCCAGTGAGACAGGGCTCTATGGCTACACCTTC
. TRBJ2-1 TRBV30 . 11 CAWSRSYEQFF TGTGCCTGGAGTCGGTCCTATGAGCAGTTCTTC
few TRBJ1-1 TRBV10-3 . 11 CASRANTEAFF TGTGCCTCTCGGGCGAACACTGAAGCTTTCTTT
few TRBJ1-4 TRBV7-2 . 15 CASSPRRGEREKLFF TGTGCCAGCAGCCCCCGTCGGGGCGAGCGTGAAAAACTGTTTTTT
many TRBJ2-5 TRBV13 . 14 CASSLSRYTETQYF TGTGCCAGCAGCTTAAGTCGGTACACTGAGACCCAGTACTTC
. TRBJ2-2 TRBV9 . 16 CASSVFGSGLTGELFF TGTGCCAGCAGCGTATTTGGTAGCGGATTAACCGGGGAGCTGTTTTTT
. TRBJ1-1 TRBV28 . 13 CASRVFEQAEAFF TGTGCCAGCAGGGTATTTGAGCAGGCTGAAGCTTTCTTT
few TRBJ2-5 TRBV4-1 TRBD1 14 CASRSQGLQETQYF TGCGCCAGCAGGTCACAGGGGCTCCAAGAGACCCAGTACTTC
. TRBJ2-7 TRBV27 TRBD1 17 CASTPGQGARRGYEQYF TGTGCCAGCACCCCAGGGCAGGGGGCGCGACGGGGCTACGAGCAGTACTTC
few TRBJ1-1 TRBV2 TRBD1 14 CASSEGQGNAEAFF TGTGCCAGCAGTGAAGGACAGGGAAATGCTGAAGCTTTCTTT
. TRBJ1-2 TRBV7-8 . 15 CASSLSGRPVKGYTF TGTGCCAGCAGCTTATCAGGACGGCCCGTCAAAGGCTACACCTTC
few TRBJ2-3 TRBV13 TRBD2 15 CASSQGLAGVYTQYF TGTGCCAGCAGCCAAGGACTAGCGGGAGTGTATACGCAGTATTTT
. TRBJ2-7 TRBV7-9 . 12 CASSLGDYEQYF TGTGCCAGCAGCTTAGGTGACTACGAGCAGTACTTC
few TRBJ2-1 TRBV2 . 12 CAARNRGDEQFF TGTGCCGCGAGGAACAGAGGCGATGAGCAGTTCTTC
. TRBJ2-2 TRBV28 TRBD1 16 CASSLPSGQHTGELFF TGTGCCAGCAGTTTACCTTCGGGACAGCACACCGGGGAGCTGTTTTTT
. TRBJ2-3 TRBV15 . 16 CATSRDLGTRTDTQYF TGTGCCACCAGCAGAGATCTAGGCACCCGCACAGATACGCAGTATTTT
. TRBJ2-5 TRBV7-2 . 14 CASSPGQPQETQYF TGTGCCAGCAGCCCGGGACAACCACAAGAGACCCAGTACTTC
. TRBJ2-1 TRBV19 TRBD2 14 CASRSGRRADEQFF TGTGCCAGTAGGAGCGGGAGGAGGGCGGATGAGCAGTTCTTC
few TRBJ2-1 TRBV29-1 TRBD2 14 CSVGLATQRGEQFF TGCAGCGTTGGACTAGCGACCCAAAGGGGGGAGCAGTTCTTC
. TRBJ2-3 TRBV7-9 TRBD2 17 CASSARTSGLSTDTQYF TGTGCCAGCAGCGCCAGGACTAGCGGGCTCAGCACAGATACGCAGTATTTT
. TRBJ2-5 TRBV4-1 TRBD1 17 CASSQVGQVRGPETQYF TGCGCCAGCAGCCAAGTCGGCCAAGTCAGGGGGCCGGAGACCCAGTACTTC
. TRBJ2-3 TRBV20-1 . 11 CSAKSTDTQYF TGCAGTGCTAAGTCCACAGATACGCAGTATTTT
. TRBJ2-1 TRBV30 . 13 CAWSHLGNNEQFF TGTGCCTGGAGTCATTTAGGGAACAATGAGCAGTTCTTC
few TRBJ1-1 TRBV29-1 . 12 CSAKRGGTEAFF TGCAGCGCCAAGAGGGGCGGCACTGAAGCTTTCTTT
few TRBJ2-2 TRBV5-1 . 13 CASSEQGHGELFF TGCGCCAGCAGCGAACAGGGACACGGGGAGCTGTTTTTT
few TRBJ1-1 TRBV29-1 TRBD1 17 CSVVGNYIGQGSTEAFF TGCAGCGTTGTGGGTAATTATATAGGACAGGGCTCTACTGAAGCTTTCTTT
. TRBJ2-7 TRBV7-6 TRBD2 14 CASSKRGREYEQYF TGTGCCAGCAGCAAGCGGGGTAGGGAATACGAGCAGTACTTC
few TRBJ2-3 TRBV29-1 . 13 CSVDRAYTDTQYF TGCAGCGTTGATAGGGCGTACACAGATACGCAGTATTTT
. TRBJ1-3 TRBV7-3 . 15 CASSLTPGAGNTIYF TGTGCCAGCAGCTTAACACCCGGCGCTGGAAACACCATATATTTT
. TRBJ2-1 TRBV19 TRBD1 16 CASSSGTASSYNEQFF TGTGCCAGCAGCTCCGGGACAGCGAGCTCCTACAATGAGCAGTTCTTC
. TRBJ1-2 TRBV9 . 13 CASSPRGGYGYTF TGTGCCAGCAGCCCCCGAGGGGGCTATGGCTACACCTTC
few TRBJ1-3 TRBV29-1 . 13 CSADLAGGNTIYF TGCAGCGCCGACCTAGCCGGCGGAAACACCATATATTTT
many TRBJ2-4 TRBV29-1 . 14 CSATGRDVKNIQYF TGCAGCGCAACTGGCCGGGACGTTAAAAACATTCAGTACTTC
. TRBJ2-5 TRBV4-1 . 16 CASSQVFRGKGETQYF TGCGCCAGCAGCCAAGTGTTCAGGGGAAAAGGGGAGACCCAGTACTTC
once TRBJ1-4 TRBV29-1 . 13 CSVEGGNNEKLFF TGCAGCGTGGAGGGAGGTAATAATGAAAAACTGTTTTTT
. TRBJ2-7 TRBV7-9 TRBD2 13 CASKTSESYEQYF TGTGCCAGCAAGACTAGCGAAAGCTACGAGCAGTACTTC
. TRBJ2-7 TRBV28 . 12 CASTSRGYEQYF TGTGCCAGCACCTCGAGAGGCTACGAGCAGTACTTC
few TRBJ2-3 TRBV6-6 . 16 CASKRLGGGSTDTQYF TGTGCCAGCAAGAGACTAGGAGGAGGAAGCACAGATACGCAGTATTTT
. TRBJ1-5 TRBV18 . 13 CASSPGGNQPQHF TGTGCCAGCTCACCGGGAGGCAATCAGCCCCAGCATTTT
. TRBJ2-3 TRBV10-3 . 12 CAISGTQDTQYF TGCGCCATCAGTGGGACTCAAGATACGCAGTATTTT
. TRBJ2-3 TRBV30 . 14 CAWSQRASTDTQYF TGTGCCTGGAGCCAGCGGGCAAGCACAGATACGCAGTATTTT
few TRBJ1-6 TRBV5-4 . 15 CASSLAQGNNSPLHF TGTGCCAGCAGCTTGGCCCAGGGGAATAATTCACCCCTCCACTTT